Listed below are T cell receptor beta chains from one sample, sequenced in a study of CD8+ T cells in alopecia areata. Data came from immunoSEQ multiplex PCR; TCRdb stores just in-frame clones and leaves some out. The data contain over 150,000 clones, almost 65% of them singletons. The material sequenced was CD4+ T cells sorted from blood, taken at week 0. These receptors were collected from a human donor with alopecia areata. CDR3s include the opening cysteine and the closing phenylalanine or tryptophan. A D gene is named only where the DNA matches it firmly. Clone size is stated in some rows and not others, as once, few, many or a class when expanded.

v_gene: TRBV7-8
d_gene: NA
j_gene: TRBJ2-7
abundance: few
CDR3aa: CASSRDTRGADEQYF
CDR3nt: TGTGCCAGCAGCCGAGACACACGGGGGGCGGACGAGCAGTACTTC

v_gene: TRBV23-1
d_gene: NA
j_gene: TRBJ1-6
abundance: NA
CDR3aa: CASISARHSYNSPLHF
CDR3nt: TGCGCCAGCATCTCAGCGAGACATTCCTATAATTCACCCCTCCACTTT

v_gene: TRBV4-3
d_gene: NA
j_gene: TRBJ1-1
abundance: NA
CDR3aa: CASSQDAVGFDTEAFF
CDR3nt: TGCGCCAGCAGCCAAGATGCGGTAGGGTTCGACACTGAAGCTTTCTTT

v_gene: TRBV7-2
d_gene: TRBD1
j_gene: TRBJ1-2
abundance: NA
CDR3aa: CASSPGTAQSYGYTF
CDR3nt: TGTGCCAGCAGCCCCGGGACAGCTCAGAGCTATGGCTACACCTTC

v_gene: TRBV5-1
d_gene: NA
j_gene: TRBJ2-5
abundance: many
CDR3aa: CASLGMEGPKETQYF
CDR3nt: TGCGCCAGTCTGGGAATGGAGGGCCCAAAAGAGACCCAGTACTTC

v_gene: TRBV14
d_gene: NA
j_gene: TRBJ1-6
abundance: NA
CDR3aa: CASSQSVISPLHF
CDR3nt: TGTGCCAGCAGCCAATCCGTGATCTCCCCCCTCCACTTT

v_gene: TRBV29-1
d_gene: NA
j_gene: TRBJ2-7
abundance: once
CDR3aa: CSATTLTYEQYF
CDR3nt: TGCAGCGCCACGACACTTACCTACGAGCAGTACTTC

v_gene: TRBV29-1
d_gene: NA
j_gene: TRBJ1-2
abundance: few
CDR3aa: CSVDNGTTGSGGYTF
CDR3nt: TGCAGCGTTGATAACGGTACTACAGGGAGCGGAGGCTACACCTTC

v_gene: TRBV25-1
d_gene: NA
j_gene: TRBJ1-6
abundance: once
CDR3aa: CASSEWGDSPLHF
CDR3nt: TGTGCCAGCAGTGAATGGGGAGATTCACCCCTCCACTTT

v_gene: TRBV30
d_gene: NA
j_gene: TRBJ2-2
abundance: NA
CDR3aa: CAWSVLAETGELFF
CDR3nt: TGTGCCTGGAGCGTCCTGGCGGAGACCGGGGAGCTGTTTTTT

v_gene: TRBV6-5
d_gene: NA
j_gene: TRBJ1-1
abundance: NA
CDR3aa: CATWTPDTEAFF
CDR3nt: TGTGCCACTTGGACGCCGGACACTGAAGCTTTCTTT

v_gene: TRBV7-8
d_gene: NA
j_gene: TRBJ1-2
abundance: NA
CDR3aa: CASSPSHVNYGYTF
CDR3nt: TGTGCCAGCAGCCCTAGCCACGTTAACTATGGCTACACCTTC

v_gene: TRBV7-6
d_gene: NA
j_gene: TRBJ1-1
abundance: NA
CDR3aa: CASSPSVGGTEAFF
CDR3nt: TGTGCCAGCAGCCCGTCCGTTGGGGGCACTGAAGCTTTCTTT

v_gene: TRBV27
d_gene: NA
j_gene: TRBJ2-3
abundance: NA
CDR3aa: CASSHAPTAVDTQYF
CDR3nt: TGTGCCAGCAGTCACGCCCCGACAGCCGTAGATACGCAGTATTTT

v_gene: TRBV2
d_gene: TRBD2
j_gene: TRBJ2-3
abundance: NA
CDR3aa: CASTGTSGRDTQYF
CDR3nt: TGTGCCAGCACGGGGACTAGCGGGCGAGATACGCAGTATTTT

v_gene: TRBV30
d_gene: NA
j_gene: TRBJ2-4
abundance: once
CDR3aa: CAWTRGRYVSEF
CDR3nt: TGTGCCTGGACACGAGGCCGATATGTTAGTGAGTTC

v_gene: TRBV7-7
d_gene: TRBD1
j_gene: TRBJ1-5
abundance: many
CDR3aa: CASSPLPSDRDGQPQHF
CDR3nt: TGTGCCAGCAGCCCGCTGCCAAGTGACAGGGACGGCCAGCCCCAGCATTTT

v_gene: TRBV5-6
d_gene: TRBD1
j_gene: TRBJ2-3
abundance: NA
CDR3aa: CASSQGTGGSWTDTQYF
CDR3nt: TGTGCCAGCAGCCAGGGGACAGGGGGCAGTTGGACAGATACGCAGTATTTT

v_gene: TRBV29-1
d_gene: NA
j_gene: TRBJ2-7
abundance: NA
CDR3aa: CSVEQGPYEQYF
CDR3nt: TGCAGCGTTGAGCAGGGGCCCTACGAGCAGTACTTC

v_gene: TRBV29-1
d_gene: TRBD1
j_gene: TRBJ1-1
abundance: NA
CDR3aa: CSVAGQVGVTEAFF
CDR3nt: TGCAGCGTGGCGGGACAGGTTGGTGTGACTGAAGCTTTCTTT

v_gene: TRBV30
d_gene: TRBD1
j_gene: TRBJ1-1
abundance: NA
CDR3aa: CALRNRGRGVTEAFF
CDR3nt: TGTGCCTTGAGGAACAGGGGAAGAGGTGTCACTGAAGCTTTCTTT

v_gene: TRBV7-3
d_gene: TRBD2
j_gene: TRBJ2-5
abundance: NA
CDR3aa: CASSPPGGTQYF
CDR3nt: TGTGCCAGCAGCCCACCGGGGGGGACCCAGTACTTC

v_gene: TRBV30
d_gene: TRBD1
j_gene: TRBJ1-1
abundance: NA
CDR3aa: CAWSDGRGTGLSFF
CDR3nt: TGTGCCTGGAGTGACGGGAGAGGGACAGGGTTGTCTTTCTTT

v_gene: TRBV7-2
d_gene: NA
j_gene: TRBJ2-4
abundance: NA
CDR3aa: CASSSPPGIQYF
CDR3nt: TGTGCCAGCAGCTCCCCACCGGGCATTCAGTACTTC

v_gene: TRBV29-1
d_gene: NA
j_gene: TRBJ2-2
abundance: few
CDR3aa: CSVAGRNTGELFF
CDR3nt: TGCAGCGTTGCTGGGAGAAACACCGGGGAGCTGTTTTTT

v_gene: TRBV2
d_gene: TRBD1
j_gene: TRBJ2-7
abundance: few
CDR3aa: CASSPGTGASYEQYF
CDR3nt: TGTGCCAGCAGTCCCGGGACAGGGGCCTCCTACGAGCAGTACTTC

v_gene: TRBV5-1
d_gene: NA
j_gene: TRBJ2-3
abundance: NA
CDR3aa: CASSSLSPDTQYF
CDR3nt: TGCGCCAGCAGCTCCCTATCCCCAGATACGCAGTATTTT

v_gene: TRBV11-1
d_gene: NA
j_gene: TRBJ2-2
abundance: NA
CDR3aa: CASSLSRFSTGELFF
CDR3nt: TGTGCCAGCAGCTTAAGTCGTTTTTCCACCGGGGAGCTGTTTTTT

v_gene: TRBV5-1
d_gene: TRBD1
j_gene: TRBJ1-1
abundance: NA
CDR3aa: CASSPTTGTGQAFF
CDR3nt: TGCGCCAGCAGCCCGACCACCGGGACAGGCCAAGCTTTCTTT

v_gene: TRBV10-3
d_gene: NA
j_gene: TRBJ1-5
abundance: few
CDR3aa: CASAIESNQPQHF
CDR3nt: TGTGCCTCTGCCATAGAGAGCAATCAGCCCCAGCATTTT

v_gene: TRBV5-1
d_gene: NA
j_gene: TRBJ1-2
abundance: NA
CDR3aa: CASSLEGTTYGYTF
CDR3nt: TGCGCCAGCAGCTTGGAGGGCACTACTTATGGCTACACCTTC